Here is one T cell receptor (beta chain) with its context. Its matching antigen is unknown. Preparation of the TCRbeta library used unique molecular identifiers. TCRdb reprocessed the PCR reads via MiXCR and lists one record per CDR3 protein. This sample has 300,000 to 350,000 distinct CDR3 sequences, with 15% to 20% found just once. The data were taken from a study of T-cell reconstitution after alpha-beta-depleted transplantation in children. Study findings and constraints: There were reportedly several hundred expanded graft clones from which alpha-beta T cells came about two months after transplant. Surviving recipient T cells and thymic progenitors produced the high day-60 TCRbeta diversity seen in some patients. A year had passed since transplant, and T-cell counts and diversity by then came mostly from newly produced T cells.

With 8 bases removed from V and 0 bases from J, the gap between germline ends came to 14 bases. Germline CDR1 and CDR2: ENHRY and SYGVKD. The CDR3 totals 15 residues. The chain employs TRBV10-3 and TRBJ1-3; tentatively, D is TRBD1 (6 bases). The receptor's source is a male patient aged 2-9 years who had a stem cell transplant for acute lymphoblastic leukemia, so the T cells may come from the graft donor. The source was PBMCs, mostly from graft donor cells, collected 360 days after TCRalphabeta/CD19-depleted stem cell transplant. The CDR3 coding sequence is TGTGCCATCTTAGGGCAGGGGATCTCTGGAAACACCATATATTTT. Protein product: CAILGQGISGNTIYF.